These 3 T cell receptor beta chains originate from one sample sequenced in a study of blood T cells in healthy people across ages. For the second PCR, which ran for about 7 to 11 cycles, a sample-barcoded 5' primer and a J-beta primer mix were used. TCRdb reanalysed the 5' RACE reads using MiXCR and keeps one entry per CDR3 protein. The table shows hundreds of thousands of distinct CDR3 sequences, with over 45% occurring only once. The sample consisted of blood. These TCRs come from a man under 40 in good health.

This clonotype was detected a few times. J is TRBJ2-5 and V is TRBV29-1, with a weak D call TRBD2 (5 bases). V lost 0 bases, J lost 3 bases, and 14 bases lay in between. The CDR3 covers 15 residues. Germline values: CDR1 SQVTM, CDR2 ANQGSEA. The CDR3, as DNA: TGCAGCGTTGAAGACCCGGGAATGGGAAAAGAGACCCAGTACTTC. Translated: CSVEDPGMGKETQYF.

The V gene is TRBV28, the J gene TRBJ1-1; 9 positions agree with TRBD1. Trimming cost V 6 bases and J 1 base; bases outside gene matches: 6. The CDR3 length is 15 residues. The germline CDR1 and CDR2 sequences are MDHEN and SYDVKM. The CDR3 bases are TGTGCCAGCAGGGTACACAGGGGGCGGAACACTGAAGCTTTCTTT. Translating it yields CASRVHRGRNTEAFF.

This clonotype showed up just a few times. The V and J genes are TRBV11-2 and TRBJ1-2, with 9 bases fitting TRBD1. This CDR3 region has 14 residues. Germline CDR1 reads SGHAT; CDR2 reads FQNNGV. Germline trimming cut 5 bases from V and 4 bases from J; bases unmatched to any gene: 5. This CDR3 reads CASSRGTGIYGYTF. CDR3 nucleotides: TGTGCCAGCAGCCGGGGGACAGGGATCTATGGCTACACCTTC.